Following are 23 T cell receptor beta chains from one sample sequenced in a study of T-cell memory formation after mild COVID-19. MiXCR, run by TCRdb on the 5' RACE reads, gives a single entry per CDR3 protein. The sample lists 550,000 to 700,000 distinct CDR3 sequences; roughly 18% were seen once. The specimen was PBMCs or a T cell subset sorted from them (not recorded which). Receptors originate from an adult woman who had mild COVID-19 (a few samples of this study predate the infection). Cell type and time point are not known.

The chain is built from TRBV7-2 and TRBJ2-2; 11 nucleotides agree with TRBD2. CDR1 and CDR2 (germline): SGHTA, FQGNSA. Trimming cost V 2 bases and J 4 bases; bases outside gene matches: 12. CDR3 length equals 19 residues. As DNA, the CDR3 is TGTGCCAGCAGCTTAAGAGGGGTACTAGCGGGAGTAGGCACCGGGGAGCTGTTTTTT. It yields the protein CASSLRGVLAGVGTGELFF.

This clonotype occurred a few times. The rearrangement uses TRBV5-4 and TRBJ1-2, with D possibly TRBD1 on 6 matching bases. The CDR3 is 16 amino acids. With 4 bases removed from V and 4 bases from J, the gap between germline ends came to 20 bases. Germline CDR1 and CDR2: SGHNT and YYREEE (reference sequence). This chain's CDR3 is CASSLWGDGQSYGYTF. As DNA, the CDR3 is TGTGCCAGCAGCCTATGGGGAGATGGACAGTCCTATGGCTACACCTTC.

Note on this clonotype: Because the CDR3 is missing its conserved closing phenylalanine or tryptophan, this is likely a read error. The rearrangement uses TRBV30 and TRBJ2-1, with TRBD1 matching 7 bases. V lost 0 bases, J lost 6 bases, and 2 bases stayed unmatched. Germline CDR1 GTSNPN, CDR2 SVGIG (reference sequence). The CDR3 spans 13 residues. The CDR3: CAWSVSGGNEQFL. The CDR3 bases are TGTGCCTGGAGTGTATCAGGGGGCAATGAGCAGTTCCTC.

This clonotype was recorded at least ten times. CDR3: CASSFGVQETQYF. The CDR3 DNA is TGTGCCAGCAGCTTTGGGGTCCAAGAGACCCAGTACTTC. This chain joins TRBV7-6 and TRBJ2-5; no firm D call. This CDR3 has 13 amino acids. Germline assignment: CDR1 SGHVS and CDR2 FNYEAQ. Trimming removed 3 bases from V and 1 base from J, with 6 bases in between.

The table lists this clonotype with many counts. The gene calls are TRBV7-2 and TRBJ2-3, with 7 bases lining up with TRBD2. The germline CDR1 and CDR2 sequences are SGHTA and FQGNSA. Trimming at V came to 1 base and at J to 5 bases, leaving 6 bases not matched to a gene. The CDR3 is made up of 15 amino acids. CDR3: CASSLDAGVIDTQYF. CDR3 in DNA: TGTGCCAGCAGCTTAGATGCGGGAGTAATAGATACGCAGTATTTT.

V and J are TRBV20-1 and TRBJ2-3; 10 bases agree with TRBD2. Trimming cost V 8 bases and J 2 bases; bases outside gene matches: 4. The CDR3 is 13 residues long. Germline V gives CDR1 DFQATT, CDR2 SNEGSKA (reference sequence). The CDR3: CSSGGAYTDTQYF. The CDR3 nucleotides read TGCAGTAGCGGGGGGGCCTACACAGATACGCAGTATTTT.

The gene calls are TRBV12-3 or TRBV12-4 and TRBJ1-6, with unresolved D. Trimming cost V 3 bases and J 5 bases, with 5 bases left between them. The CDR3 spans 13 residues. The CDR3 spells CASSFDDNSPLHF. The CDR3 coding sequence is TGTGCCAGCAGTTTTGACGATAATTCACCCCTCCACTTT.

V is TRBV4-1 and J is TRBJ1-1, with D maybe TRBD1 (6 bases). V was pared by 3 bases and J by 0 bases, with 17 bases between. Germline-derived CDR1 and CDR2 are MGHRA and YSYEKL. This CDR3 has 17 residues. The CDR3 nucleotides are TGCGCCAGCAGCCACCCCAGGGGCAGGGGATTGAACACTGAAGCTTTCTTT. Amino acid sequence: CASSHPRGRGLNTEAFF.

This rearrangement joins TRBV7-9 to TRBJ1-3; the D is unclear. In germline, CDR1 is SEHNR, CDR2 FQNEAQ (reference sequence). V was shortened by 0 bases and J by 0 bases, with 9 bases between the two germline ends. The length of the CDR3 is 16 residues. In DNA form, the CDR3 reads TGTGCCAGCAGCTTAGCGCAGATGGGCTCTGGAAACACCATATATTTT. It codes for CASSLAQMGSGNTIYF. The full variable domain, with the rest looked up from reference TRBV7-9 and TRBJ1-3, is DTGVSQNPRHKITKRGQNVTFRCDPISEHNRLYWYRQTLGQGPEFLTYFQNEAQLEKSRLLSDRFSAERPKGSFSTLEIQRTEQGDSAMYLCASSLAQMGSGNTIYFGEGSWLTVV.

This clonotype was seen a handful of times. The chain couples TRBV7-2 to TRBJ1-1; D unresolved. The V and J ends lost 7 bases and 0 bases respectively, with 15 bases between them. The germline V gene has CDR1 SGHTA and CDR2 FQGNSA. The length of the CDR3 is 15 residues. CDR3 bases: TGTGCCAGCACGCCCCACGTGCTGATGAACACTGAAGCTTTCTTT. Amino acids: CASTPHVLMNTEAFF.

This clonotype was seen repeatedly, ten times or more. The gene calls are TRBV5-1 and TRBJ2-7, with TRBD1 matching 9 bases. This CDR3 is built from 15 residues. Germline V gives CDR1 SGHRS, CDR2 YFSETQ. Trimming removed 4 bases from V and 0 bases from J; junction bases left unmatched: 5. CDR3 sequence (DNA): TGCGCCAGCAGCCCGGGACAGGGCAGCTCCTACGAGCAGTACTTC. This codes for CASSPGQGSSYEQYF.

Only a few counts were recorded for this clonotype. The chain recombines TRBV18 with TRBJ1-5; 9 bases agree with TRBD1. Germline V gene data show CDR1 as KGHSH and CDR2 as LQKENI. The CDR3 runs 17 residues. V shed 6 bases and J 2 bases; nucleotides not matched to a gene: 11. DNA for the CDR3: TGTGCCAGCTCCCCAAGGGGGACAGGGATTGGCAATCAGCCCCAGCATTTT. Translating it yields CASSPRGTGIGNQPQHF.

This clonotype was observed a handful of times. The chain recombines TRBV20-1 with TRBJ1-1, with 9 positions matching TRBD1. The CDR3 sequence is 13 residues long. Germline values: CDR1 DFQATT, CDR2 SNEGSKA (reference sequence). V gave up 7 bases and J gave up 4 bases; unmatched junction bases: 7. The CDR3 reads CSVPGQGGTEAFF. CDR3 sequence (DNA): TGCAGTGTCCCGGGACAGGGAGGCACTGAAGCTTTCTTT.

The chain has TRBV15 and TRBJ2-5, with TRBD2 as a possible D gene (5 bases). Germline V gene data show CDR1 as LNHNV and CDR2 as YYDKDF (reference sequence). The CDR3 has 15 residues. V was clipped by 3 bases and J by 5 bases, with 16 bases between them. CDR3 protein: CATSRDLPGSETQYF. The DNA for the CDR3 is TGTGCCACCAGCAGGGACCTTCCGGGGAGTGAGACCCAGTACTTC. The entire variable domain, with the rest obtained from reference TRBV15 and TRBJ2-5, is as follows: DAMVIQNPRYQVTQFGKPVTLSCSQTLNHNVMYWYQQKSSQAPKLLFHYYDKDFNNEADTPDNFQSRRPNTSFCFLDIRSPGLGDTAMYLCATSRDLPGSETQYFGPGTRLLVL.

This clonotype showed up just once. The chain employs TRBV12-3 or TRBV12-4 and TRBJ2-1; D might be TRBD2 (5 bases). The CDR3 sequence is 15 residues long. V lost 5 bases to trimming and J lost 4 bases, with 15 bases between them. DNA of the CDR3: TGTGCCAGCAGTAACCGAAGCGGCAAATACAATGAGCAGTTCTTC. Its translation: CASSNRSGKYNEQFF.

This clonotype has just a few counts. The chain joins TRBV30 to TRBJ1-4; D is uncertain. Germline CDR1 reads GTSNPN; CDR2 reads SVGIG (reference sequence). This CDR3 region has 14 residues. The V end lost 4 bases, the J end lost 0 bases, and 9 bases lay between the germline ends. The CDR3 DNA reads TGTGCCTGGAATCGGCTTGCAACTAATGAAAAACTGTTTTTT. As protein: CAWNRLATNEKLFF.

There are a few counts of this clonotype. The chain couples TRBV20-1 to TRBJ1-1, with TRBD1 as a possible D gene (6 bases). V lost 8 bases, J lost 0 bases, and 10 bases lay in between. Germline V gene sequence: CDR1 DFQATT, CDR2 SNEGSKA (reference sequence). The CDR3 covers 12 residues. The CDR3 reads CSQRQVNTEAFF. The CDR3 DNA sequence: TGCAGTCAAAGACAGGTGAACACTGAAGCTTTCTTT.

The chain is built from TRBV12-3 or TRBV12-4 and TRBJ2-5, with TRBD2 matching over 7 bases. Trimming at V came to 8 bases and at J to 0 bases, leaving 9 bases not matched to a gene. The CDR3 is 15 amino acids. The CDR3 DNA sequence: TGTGCCAGCTGCCGGTCGCTAGCGGACCAAGAGACCCAGTACTTC. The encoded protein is CASCRSLADQETQYF.

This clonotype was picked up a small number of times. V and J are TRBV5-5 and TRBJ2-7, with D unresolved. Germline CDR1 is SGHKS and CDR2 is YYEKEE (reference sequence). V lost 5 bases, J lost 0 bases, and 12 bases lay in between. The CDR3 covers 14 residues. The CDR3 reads CASSGTAGSYEQYF. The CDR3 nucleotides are TGTGCCAGCAGTGGAACAGCCGGCTCCTACGAGCAGTACTTC. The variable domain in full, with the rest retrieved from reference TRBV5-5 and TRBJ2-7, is DAGVTQSPTHLIKTRGQQVTLRCSPISGHKSVSWYQQVLGQGPQFIFQYYEKEERGRGNFPDRFSARQFPNYSSELNVNALLLGDSALYLCASSGTAGSYEQYFGPGTRLTVT.

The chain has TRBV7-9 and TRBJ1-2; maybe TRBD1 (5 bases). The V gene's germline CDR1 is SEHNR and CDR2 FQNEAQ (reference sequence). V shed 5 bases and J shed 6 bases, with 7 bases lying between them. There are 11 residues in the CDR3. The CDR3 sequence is CASSPGHGYTF. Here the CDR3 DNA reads TGTGCCAGCAGCCCAGGGCATGGCTACACCTTC. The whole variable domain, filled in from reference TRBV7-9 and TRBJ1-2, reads DTGVSQNPRHKITKRGQNVTFRCDPISEHNRLYWYRQTLGQGPEFLTYFQNEAQLEKSRLLSDRFSAERPKGSFSTLEIQRTEQGDSAMYLCASSPGHGYTFGSGTRLTVV.

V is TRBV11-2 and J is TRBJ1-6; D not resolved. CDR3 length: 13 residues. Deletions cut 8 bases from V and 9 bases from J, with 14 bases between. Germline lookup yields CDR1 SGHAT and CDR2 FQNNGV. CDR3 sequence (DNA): TGTGCCAGCGGCCTCGGTAGTAGTTCACCCCTCCACTTT. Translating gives CASGLGSSSPLHF.

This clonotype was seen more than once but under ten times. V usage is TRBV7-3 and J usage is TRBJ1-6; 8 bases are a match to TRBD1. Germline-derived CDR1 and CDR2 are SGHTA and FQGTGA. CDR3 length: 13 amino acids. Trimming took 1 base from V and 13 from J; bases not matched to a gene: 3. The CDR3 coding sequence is TGTGCCAGCAGCTTAAGGGGACAGGCTCCCCTCCACTTT. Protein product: CASSLRGQAPLHF.

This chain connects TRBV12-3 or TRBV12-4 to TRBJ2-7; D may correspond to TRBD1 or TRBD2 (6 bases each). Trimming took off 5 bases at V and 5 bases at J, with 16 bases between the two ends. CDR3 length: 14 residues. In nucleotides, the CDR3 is TGTGCCAGCAGTCGCGGGACAAAAGGTGACGAGCAGTACTTC. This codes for CASSRGTKGDEQYF.